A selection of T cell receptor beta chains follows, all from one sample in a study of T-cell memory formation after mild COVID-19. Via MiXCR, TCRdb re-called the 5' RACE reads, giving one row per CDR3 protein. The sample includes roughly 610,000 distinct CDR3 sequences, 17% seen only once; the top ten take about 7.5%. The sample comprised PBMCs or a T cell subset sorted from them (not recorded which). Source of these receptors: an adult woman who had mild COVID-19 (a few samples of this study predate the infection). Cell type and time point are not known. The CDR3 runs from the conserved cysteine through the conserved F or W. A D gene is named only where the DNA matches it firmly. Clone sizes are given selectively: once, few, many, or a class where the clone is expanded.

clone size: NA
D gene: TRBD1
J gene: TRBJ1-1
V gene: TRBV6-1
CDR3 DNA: TGTGCCAGCAGTACCACAGGGGGCAGGGCGGCTGAAGCTTTCTTT
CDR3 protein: CASSTTGGRAAEAFF

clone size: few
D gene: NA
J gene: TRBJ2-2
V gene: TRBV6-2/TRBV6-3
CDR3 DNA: TGTGCCAGCGGCAACCCTCCCATCGGGGAGCTGTTTTTT
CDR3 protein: CASGNPPIGELFF

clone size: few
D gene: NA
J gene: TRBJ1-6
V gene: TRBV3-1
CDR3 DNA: TGTGCCAGCAGCCAAGGACCCAATTCACCCCTCCACTTT
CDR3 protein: CASSQGPNSPLHF

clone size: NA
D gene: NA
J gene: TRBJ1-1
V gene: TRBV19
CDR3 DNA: TGTGCCAGTAGTATAGCCGCTTGGGGACAAACTGAAGCTTTCTTT
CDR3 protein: CASSIAAWGQTEAFF

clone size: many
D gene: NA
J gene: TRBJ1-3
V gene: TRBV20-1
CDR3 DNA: TGCAGTGCTAGGTTCGGCAGGTCTGGAAACACCATATATTTT
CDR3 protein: CSARFGRSGNTIYF

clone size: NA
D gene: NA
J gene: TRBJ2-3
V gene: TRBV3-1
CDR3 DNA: TGTGCCAGCAGCCACTCGACAGGAACCGATACGCAGTATTTT
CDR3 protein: CASSHSTGTDTQYF

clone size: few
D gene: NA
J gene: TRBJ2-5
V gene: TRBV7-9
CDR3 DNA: TGTGCCAGCAGCTTAGTTGGGCTAGATGAGACCCAGTACTTC
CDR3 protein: CASSLVGLDETQYF

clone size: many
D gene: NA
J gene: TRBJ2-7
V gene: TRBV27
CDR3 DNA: TGCGCCAGCAGAGGGACTGGCTCCTACGAGCAGTACTTC
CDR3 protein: CASRGTGSYEQYF

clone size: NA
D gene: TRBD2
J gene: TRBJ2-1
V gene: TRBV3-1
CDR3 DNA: TGTGCCAGCAGCCAAGAGACCAGCGGGAGGTGGGACAATGAGCAGTTCTTC
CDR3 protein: CASSQETSGRWDNEQFF

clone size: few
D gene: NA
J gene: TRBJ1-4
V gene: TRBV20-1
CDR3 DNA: TGCAGTGCTAGGAAGGATGAAAAACTGTTTTTT
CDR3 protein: CSARKDEKLFF

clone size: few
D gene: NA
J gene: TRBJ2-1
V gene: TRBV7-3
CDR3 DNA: TGTGCCAGCAGCTCCAAACCCGGGACGGAGAGCTCCTACAATGAGCAGTTCTTC
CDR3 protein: CASSSKPGTESSYNEQFF

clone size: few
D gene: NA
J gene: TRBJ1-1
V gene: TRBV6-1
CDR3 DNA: TGTGCCAGCAGAATGACAGGAAGTAACACTGAAGCTTTCTTT
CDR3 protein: CASRMTGSNTEAFF

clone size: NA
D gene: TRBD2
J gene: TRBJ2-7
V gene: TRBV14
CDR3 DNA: TGTGCCAGCAGCATCGGGACTAGCGGATATTACGAGCAGTACTTC
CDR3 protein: CASSIGTSGYYEQYF

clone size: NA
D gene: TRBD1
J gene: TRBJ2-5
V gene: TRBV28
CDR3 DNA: TGTGCCACGTTCTCAGACAGGGGAGGAGAGACCCAGTACTTC
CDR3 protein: CATFSDRGGETQYF

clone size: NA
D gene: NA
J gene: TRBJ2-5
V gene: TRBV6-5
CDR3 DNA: TGTGCCAGCAGTTACTCGACCCATGAACAAGAGACCCAGTACTTC
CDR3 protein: CASSYSTHEQETQYF

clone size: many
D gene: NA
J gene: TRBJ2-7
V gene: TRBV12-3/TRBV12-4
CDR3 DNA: TGTGCCAGCCAGGGTGGAGAGGAAAGGACCTACGAGCAGTACTTC
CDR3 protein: CASQGGEERTYEQYF

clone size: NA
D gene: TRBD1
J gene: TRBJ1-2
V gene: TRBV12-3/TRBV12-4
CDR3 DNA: TGTGCCAGCAGACCGGGACAGGGGTCCTACACCTTC
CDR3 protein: CASRPGQGSYTF

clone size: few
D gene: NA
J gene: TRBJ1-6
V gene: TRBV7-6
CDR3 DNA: TGTGCCAGCAGGGACAGACATAATTCACCCCTCCACTTT
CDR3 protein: CASRDRHNSPLHF

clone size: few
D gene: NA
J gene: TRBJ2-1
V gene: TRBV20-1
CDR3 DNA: TGCAGTGCTAGAGATCCGTTCCGCGGTAAGAGTAGTGAGCAGTTCTTC
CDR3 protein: CSARDPFRGKSSEQFF

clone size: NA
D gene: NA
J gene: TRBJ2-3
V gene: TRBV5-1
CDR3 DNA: TGCGCCAGCAGCCCCGGGGTGAACACAGATACGCAGTATTTT
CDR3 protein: CASSPGVNTDTQYF

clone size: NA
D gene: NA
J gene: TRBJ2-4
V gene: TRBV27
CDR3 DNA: TGTGCCAGCAGTTTAAAAGGACAGAGCGGGGTCGCCCTTCAGTACTTC
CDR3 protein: CASSLKGQSGVALQYF

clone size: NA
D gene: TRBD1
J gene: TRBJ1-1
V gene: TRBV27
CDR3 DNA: TGTGCCACCCACAGGGGAGACACTGAAGCTTTCTTT
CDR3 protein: CATHRGDTEAFF

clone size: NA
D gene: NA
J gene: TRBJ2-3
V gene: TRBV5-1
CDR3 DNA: TGCGCCAGCACCACCGGACCCCCTAACGGGAGAGATACGCAGTATTTT
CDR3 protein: CASTTGPPNGRDTQYF

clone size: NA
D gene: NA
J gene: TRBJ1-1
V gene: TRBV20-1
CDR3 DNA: TGCAGTGCTGCCCTCAGGGGAAACACTGAAGCTTTCTTT
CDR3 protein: CSAALRGNTEAFF

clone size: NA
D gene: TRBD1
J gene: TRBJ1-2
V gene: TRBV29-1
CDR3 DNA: TGCAGCGTTGGACAGGGTATCGGGTTTGGCTACACCTTC
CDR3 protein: CSVGQGIGFGYTF